The rows below give T cell receptor beta chains drawn from one sample of a study of blood T cell repertoires in COVID-19. Sequencing used immunoSEQ multiplex PCR; TCRdb keeps in-frame clones, though not all of them. The table includes 250,000 to 300,000 clones, 75% to 95% detected once. Sequenced material: PBMCs or T cells enriched from blood (not recorded which). These receptor sequences come from a woman in her thirties who had recovered from COVID-19. CDR3s include the opening cysteine and the closing phenylalanine or tryptophan. D genes are given only for firm matches. Expanded clones get a size class; other rows say once, few or many, or leave the size out.

size	D	V	J	CDR3	DNA
.	.	TRBV2	TRBJ2-6	CASSATGSGANVLTF	TGTGCCAGCAGTGCAACGGGTTCTGGGGCCAACGTCCTGACTTTC
.	.	TRBV21-1	TRBJ2-7	CASNTRRADYLHEQYF	TGTGCCAGCAACACCAGGCGGGCGGACTACCTCCACGAGCAGTACTTC
.	TRBD1	TRBV5-1	TRBJ1-5	CASSLGTDRVAQPQHF	TGCGCCAGCAGCTTGGGGACGGACAGGGTGGCTCAGCCCCAGCATTTT
.	TRBD1	TRBV28	TRBJ2-3	CASSPRTGKLDTQYF	TGTGCCAGCAGTCCCCGGACAGGGAAGTTGGATACGCAGTATTTT
.	.	TRBV28	TRBJ1-5	CASSAGSRSYSNQPQHF	TGTGCCAGCAGTGCAGGATCCCGCTCATATAGCAATCAGCCCCAGCATTTT
.	TRBD2	TRBV7-7	TRBJ2-3	CASSLAGGYTDTQYF	TGTGCTAGCAGCCTAGCGGGAGGGTACACAGATACGCAGTATTTT
.	.	TRBV18	TRBJ1-3	CASSPLASEGDSGNTIYF	TGTGCCAGCTCACCACTAGCCTCAGAGGGGGACTCTGGAAACACCATATATTTT
.	TRBD1	TRBV2	TRBJ2-5	CASSPGTGAGKTQYF	TGTGCCAGCAGTCCCGGGACAGGGGCAGGGAAGACCCAGTACTTC
.	TRBD1	TRBV5-1	TRBJ1-1	CASSFDRETEAFF	TGCGCCAGCAGCTTCGACAGGGAGACTGAAGCTTTCTTT
.	.	TRBV28	TRBJ1-1	CASNPLWEGNMNTEAFF	TGTGCCAGCAACCCCTTATGGGAGGGGAATATGAACACTGAAGCTTTCTTT
.	TRBD1	TRBV24-1	TRBJ1-2	CATSRQGINYGYTF	TGTGCCACCAGTCGACAGGGGATAAACTATGGCTACACCTTC
.	.	TRBV28	TRBJ2-7	CASSYFDGKSYEQYF	TGTGCCAGCAGTTACTTTGACGGGAAGTCCTACGAGCAGTACTTC
.	TRBD2	TRBV19	TRBJ2-1	CASSRTSGMSPGNEQFF	TGTGCCAGTAGTCGGACTAGCGGGATGTCTCCTGGCAATGAGCAGTTCTTC
once	TRBD1	TRBV10-3	TRBJ1-6	CAITQGYNSPLHF	TGTGCCATCACACAGGGGTATAATTCACCCCTCCACTTT
.	TRBD1	TRBV30	TRBJ2-7	CAWSFTGGRDEQYF	TGTGCCTGGAGTTTTACAGGGGGCCGGGACGAGCAGTACTTC
.	TRBD2	TRBV7-2	TRBJ2-2	CASSSILGLAYSGELFF	TGTGCCAGCAGCTCCATTCTGGGACTAGCTTATTCCGGGGAGCTGTTTTTT
.	.	TRBV7-9	TRBJ2-1	CASSLARLAEGNYNEQFF	TGTGCCAGCAGCTTAGCGCGGTTAGCGGAGGGGAATTACAATGAGCAGTTCTTC
many	TRBD2	TRBV3-1/TRBV3-2	TRBJ2-1	CASSLTSGRDNEQFF	TGTGCCAGCAGCCTGACTAGCGGGAGGGACAATGAGCAGTTCTTC
.	TRBD1	TRBV4-3	TRBJ2-1	CASSQGTGDPHNEQFF	TGCGCCAGCAGCCAAGGGACAGGGGACCCCCACAATGAGCAGTTCTTC